The T cell receptor (beta chain) under discussion was sequenced for a study of neurological immune-mediated disorders. The wider study: There were around 34 multiple sclerosis patients; around 30 were relapsing-remitting and 3 were secondary progressive. Findings and caveats of the study: Neither clinical nor MRI features showed any association with the multiple sclerosis repertoire cluster, and the authors stated that larger cohorts are needed.

The authors made cDNA by 5'RACE with 10-nucleotide random UMIs. Whenever a sequencing run was performed, it yielded over 190 million TCR-beta sequences from 15-18 subjects. TCRdb ran MiXCR on the 5' RACE reads and lists one entry per CDR3 protein. The table lists tens of thousands of distinct CDR3 sequences, around 3.4% of them singletons. From germline, CDR1 is DFQATT and CDR2 SNEGSKA (reference sequence). The CDR3 length is 13 residues. Deletions cut 3 bases from V and 3 bases from J, with 8 bases between. This clonotype showed up many times. Its antigen is undetermined. This receptor was identified in a woman aged 30 to 39 with multiple sclerosis. Sequenced: PBMCs. This chain uses TRBV20-1 with TRBJ2-2; unclear D gene. CDR3 region: CSARGWDTGELFF. CDR3 bases: TGCAGTGCTAGGGGATGGGACACCGGGGAGCTGTTTTTT.